A single sample gave rise to the 24 T cell receptor beta chains below, sequenced in a study of regulatory dendritic cells for organ transplantation. Sorted T cells were CFSE-labeled and cultured less than 6 days with allogeneic regulatory or mature dendritic cells at 1:10. Clones were sequenced by immunoSEQ multiplex PCR, and TCRdb holds only the in-frame ones, with some missing. The table records approximately 10,000 clones, over 70% of them present only once. Their specific antigens are unknown. Material: memory CD4+ T cells from blood cultured with regulatory dendritic cells. Subset reported: CD45RO+ memory T cells. The origin of the receptors is a human donor in good health.

The gene calls are TRBV5-1 and TRBJ1-2, with D tentatively TRBD1 (6 bases). Germline V gene lookup returns CDR1 SGHRS and CDR2 YFSETQ. This CDR3 has 15 residues. Trimming removed 4 bases from V and 8 bases from J, with 21 bases in between. The CDR3 DNA sequence: TGCGCCAGCAGCCCCTTCCAAGGGGGAAAAGAAGGCTACACCTTC. Its translation is CASSPFQGGKEGYTF.

CDR3 sequence reads: CASSSAPDSYYEQYF. CDR3 in DNA: TGTGCCAGCAGTTCCGCACCGGACTCGTACTACGAGCAGTACTTC. V usage is TRBV6-5 and J usage is TRBJ2-7, with TRBD2 as a possible D gene (5 bases). Germline V gene lookup returns CDR1 MNHEY and CDR2 SVGAGI. Trimming took 4 bases from V and 3 from J, leaving 16 bases between them. The CDR3 sequence is 15 residues long.

V usage is TRBV2 and J usage is TRBJ1-1; D unresolved. Trimming took off 0 bases at V and 4 bases at J, with 9 bases between the two ends. The CDR3 is 14 amino acids. Germline V gene data show CDR1 as SNHLY and CDR2 as FYNNEI. CDR3 coding DNA: TGTGCCAGCAGTGAAGCGCGCGGCCTCACTGAAGCTTTCTTT. This sequence encodes CASSEARGLTEAFF.

The gene calls are TRBV7-2 and TRBJ1-6; D is undetermined. CDR1 and CDR2 from the germline V gene are SGHTA and FQGNSA. Trimming removed 8 bases at V and 10 bases at J, with 15 bases between. CDR3 length: 13 amino acids. This chain's CDR3 is CASSLKLESPLHF. The CDR3 DNA reads TGTGCCAGCTCCCTCAAATTAGAGTCACCCCTCCACTTT.

The chain uses TRBV18 and TRBJ1-4; D remains ambiguous. CDR1 and CDR2 from the germline V gene are KGHSH and LQKENI. The V end lost 2 bases, the J end lost 1 base, and 5 bases lay between the germline ends. The CDR3 is 14 residues long. CDR3 sequence: CASSPSLTNEKLFF. CDR3 coding DNA: TGTGCCAGCTCACCATCTCTAACTAATGAAAAACTGTTTTTT.

The chain joins TRBV7-2 to TRBJ2-1; no clear D gene. The CDR3 spans 15 residues. CDR1 and CDR2 from the germline V gene are SGHTA and FQGNSA. V dropped 1 base and J dropped 0 bases, with 7 bases sitting between them. In DNA, the CDR3 is TGTGCCAGCAGCTTAGAGTATAGCTCCTACAATGAGCAGTTCTTC. Its protein product is CASSLEYSSYNEQFF. Looking up the rest from reference TRBV7-2 and TRBJ2-1 gives the full variable domain: GAGVSQSPSNKVTEKGKDVELRCDPISGHTALYWYRQSLGQGLEFLIYFQGNSAPDKSGLPSDRFSAERTGGSVSTLTIQRTQQEDSAVYLCASSLEYSSYNEQFFGPGTRLTVL.

This clone showed up just a few times. This chain connects TRBV21-1 to TRBJ1-6. TRBV21-1 is designated a pseudogene. This CDR3 spans 11 amino acids. As DNA, the CDR3 is TGTGCCAGCAGCCCGGGGAGCCCCCTCCACTTT. It is translated as CASSPGSPLHF.

This clone was detected only once. The V call is TRBV7-2, the J call TRBJ1-1; D is ambiguous. Between the trimmed V and J ends, which lost 1 base and 3 bases, there was a span of 6 bases. Germline CDR1 and CDR2: SGHTA and FQGNSA. The CDR3 length is 13 residues. CDR3 in DNA: TGTGCCAGCAGCTTAGAGCGGCACACTGAAGCTTTCTTT. It codes for CASSLERHTEAFF.

This clone appeared a few times. The rearrangement joins TRBV4-1 to TRBJ1-2, with 8 nucleotides matching TRBD1. Germline CDR1 and CDR2: MGHRA and YSYEKL. Trimming cost V 0 bases and J 7 bases; bases outside gene matches: 7. The CDR3 is 15 residues long. The CDR3 region has the DNA TGCGCCAGCAGCCAAGATGGGGCAGGGGGCGGTGGCTACACCTTC. Residues: CASSQDGAGGGGYTF.

The chain links TRBV6-1 to TRBJ1-1, with D possibly TRBD1 on 5 matching bases. The CDR3 contains 13 residues. Looked up from germline, CDR1 is MNHNS and CDR2 is SASEGT. Trimming took off 6 bases at V and 1 base at J, with 9 bases between the two ends. CDR3 in amino acids: CASRLTGNTEAFF. In nucleotides, the CDR3 is TGTGCCAGCAGGCTAACAGGGAACACTGAAGCTTTCTTT.

This clone occurred a few times. V gene TRBV7-9 combines with J gene TRBJ1-3; D unresolved. V was clipped by 4 bases and J by 1 base, with 5 bases between them. Germline CDR1 reads SEHNR; CDR2 reads FQNEAQ (reference sequence). The CDR3 extends over 13 amino acids. The CDR3 coding sequence is TGTGCCAGCAGCTCCCTATCTGGAAACACCATATATTTT. It specifies CASSSLSGNTIYF.

This chain uses TRBV18 with TRBJ2-7; D ambiguous. This CDR3 has 14 amino acids. Deletions cut 0 bases from V and 1 base from J, with 7 bases between. The germline CDR1 and CDR2 sequences are KGHSH and LQKENI. The CDR3 DNA reads as TGTGCCAGCTCACCACCTTCCCGTTCCTACGAGCAGTACTTC. It is translated as CASSPPSRSYEQYF.

This clone has just a few counts. The V gene is TRBV10-3, the J gene TRBJ1-3; D unclear. The V and J ends lost 11 bases and 2 bases respectively, with 10 bases between them. The CDR3 runs to 12 residues. The germline gives CDR1 ENHRY, CDR2 SYGVKD. The CDR3: CAVHSTGNTIYF. The CDR3, as DNA: TGTGCCGTACATTCAACTGGAAACACCATATATTTT.

The genes are TRBV29-1 and TRBJ1-5, with 8 bases matching TRBD1. V dropped 7 bases and J dropped 0; count of bases not matched to a gene: 20. Germline CDR1 and CDR2: SQVTM and ANQGSEA. This CDR3 spans 19 amino acids. The CDR3 DNA reads as TGCAGCGGGAGTACCAGTCACAGGGGGAAGGTGGCTAGCAATCAGCCCCAGCATTTT. This gives the protein CSGSTSHRGKVASNQPQHF.

The chain is built from TRBV6-1 and TRBJ1-1; D gene ambiguous. Trimming pared 1 base from V and 6 bases from J, leaving 6 bases between. Germline CDR1 reads MNHNS; CDR2 reads SASEGT. This CDR3 contains 12 residues. CDR3 sequence reads: CASSEGQAEAFF. In DNA form, the CDR3 reads TGTGCCAGCAGTGAAGGACAAGCTGAAGCTTTCTTT.

Only a few counts were recorded for this clone. The V and J genes are TRBV9 and TRBJ2-2; 16 nucleotides align to TRBD2. V was clipped by 2 bases and J by 6 bases; unmatched bases: 4. The CDR3 runs to 17 residues. Per germline, CDR1 SGDLS and CDR2 YYNGEE. CDR3 protein: CASSVGLAGGPAGELFF. As DNA, the CDR3 is TGTGCCAGCAGCGTGGGACTAGCGGGGGGGCCGGCCGGGGAGCTGTTTTTT.

The sample holds one count of this clone. The J gene is TRBJ1-1, the V gene TRBV6-1; 8 positions agree with TRBD1. Per germline, CDR1 MNHNS and CDR2 SASEGT. This CDR3 has 14 residues. V was clipped by 8 bases and J by 5 bases; unmatched bases: 10. As DNA, the CDR3 is TGTGCCAGCCTAACAACAGGGGGTCTTACTGAAGCTTTCTTT. It codes for CASLTTGGLTEAFF.

The chain couples TRBV10-3 to TRBJ1-2; 7 nucleotides align to TRBD1. Trimming cost V 10 bases and J 4 bases; bases outside gene matches: 15. The CDR3 has 15 amino acids. Germline assignment: CDR1 ENHRY and CDR2 SYGVKD. This CDR3 is CATPFEERGPYGYTF. The DNA for the CDR3 is TGTGCCACCCCCTTTGAGGAAAGGGGGCCCTATGGCTACACCTTC.

CDR3 amino acids: CASSVAGGIETQYF. Written as DNA, the CDR3 is TGTGCCAGCAGCGTAGCGGGGGGAATCGAGACCCAGTACTTC. The chain couples TRBV9 to TRBJ2-5, with 7 bases lining up with TRBD2. CDR1 and CDR2 (germline): SGDLS, YYNGEE. V shed 0 bases and J 5 bases; nucleotides not matched to a gene: 4. The CDR3 sequence is 14 residues long.

The rearrangement uses TRBV9 and TRBJ1-2; 7 positions agree with TRBD1. The CDR3 consists of 15 residues. CDR1 and CDR2 (germline): SGDLS, YYNGEE. Trimming cost V 0 bases and J 5 bases; bases outside gene matches: 7. The CDR3 region is CASSVAGGQTYGYTF. CDR3 coding DNA: TGTGCCAGCAGCGTAGCTGGGGGACAGACTTATGGCTACACCTTC.

In DNA, the CDR3 is TGTGCCAGCTCACCGGACACCGGCTCTGGAAACACCATATATTTT. As protein: CASSPDTGSGNTIYF. The chain employs TRBV18 and TRBJ1-3, with D maybe TRBD1 (5 bases). This CDR3 is built from 15 residues. Trimming took off 3 bases at V and 0 bases at J, with 9 bases between the two ends. Germline V CDR1 and CDR2: KGHSH, LQKENI. The whole variable domain, remainder taken from reference TRBV18 and TRBJ1-3, is NAGVMQNPRHLVRRRGQEARLRCSPMKGHSHVYWYRQLPEEGLKFMVYLQKENIIDESGMPKERFSAEFPKEGPSILRIQQVVRGDSAAYFCASSPDTGSGNTIYFGEGSWLTVV.

The chain links TRBV2 to TRBJ2-5; D gene ambiguous. CDR1 and CDR2 from the germline V gene are SNHLY and FYNNEI. The ends were cut back, 4 bases at V and 5 bases at J, with 8 bases in the middle. The CDR3 has 12 amino acids. The CDR3 loop reads CASSVQKETQYF. CDR3 nucleotide sequence: TGTGCCAGCAGTGTACAGAAGGAGACCCAGTACTTC. The full variable domain, completed using reference TRBV2 and TRBJ2-5, is EPEVTQTPSHQVTQMGQEVILRCVPISNHLYFYWYRQILGQKVEFLVSFYNNEISEKSEIFDDQFSVERPDGSNFTLKIRSTKLEDSAMYFCASSVQKETQYFGPGTRLLVL.

V gene TRBV5-1 combines with J gene TRBJ2-2; D unclear. Germline V gives CDR1 SGHRS, CDR2 YFSETQ. CDR3 size: 13 residues. Trimming stripped 4 bases from V and 4 bases from J, with 8 bases between. Here the CDR3 DNA reads TGCGCCAGCAGCGTTCCCATCACCGGGGAGCTGTTTTTT. As protein: CASSVPITGELFF.

V gene TRBV18 combines with J gene TRBJ1-2; TRBD1 aligns across 10 bases. CDR1 and CDR2 (germline): KGHSH, LQKENI. J gave up 7 bases and V 2 bases, and 4 bases lay outside the gene matches. This CDR3 has 14 amino acids. CDR3 loop: CASSPGTGVGGYTF. In DNA form, the CDR3 reads TGTGCCAGCTCACCAGGGACAGGGGTCGGTGGCTACACCTTC.